The 7 T cell receptor beta chains in this list originate from one sample, sequenced in a study of PD-1 blockade in classical Hodgkin lymphoma. Using immunoSEQ multiplex PCR, the repertoire was profiled, and TCRdb retains in-frame clones only, with some absent. The sample shows under 100,000 clones, about nine tenths of them seen only once. Every patient was affected by relapse after autologous stem cell transplantation, while exposure to brentuximab vedotin was not uniform. This sample comprised peripheral blood mononuclear cells (PBMCs), obtained before the second cycle of nivolumab. The receptors were gathered from a human donor with classical Hodgkin lymphoma.

This clone appeared a single time. V and J are TRBV5-6 and TRBJ2-1, with D tentatively TRBD2 (6 bases). There are 16 residues in the CDR3. The germline gives CDR1 SGHDT, CDR2 YYEEEE. V was trimmed by 5 bases and J by 4 bases, leaving 19 bases between them. Here the CDR3 DNA reads TGTGCCAGCAGTTTTACCCTTAGCGGAAAATACAATGAGCAGTTCTTC. Its protein product is CASSFTLSGKYNEQFF.

The V gene is TRBV2, the J gene TRBJ2-7; 9 bases line up with TRBD2. The germline V gene has CDR1 SNHLY and CDR2 FYNNEI. This CDR3 is built from 15 residues. Trimming removed 6 bases from V and 0 bases from J; junction bases left unmatched: 6. The CDR3 protein is CASRGRLAASYEQYF. The CDR3 DNA is TGTGCCAGCAGGGGGCGACTAGCGGCCTCCTACGAGCAGTACTTC. Supplemented by reference TRBV2 and TRBJ2-7, the full variable domain reads EPEVTQTPSHQVTQMGQEVILRCVPISNHLYFYWYRQILGQKVEFLVSFYNNEISEKSEIFDDQFSVERPDGSNFTLKIRSTKLEDSAMYFCASRGRLAASYEQYFGPGTRLTVT.

Remarks on this clone: Other nucleotide sequences in the sample specify the same CDR3. This chain links TRBV28 with TRBJ2-5; D unresolved. The CDR3 contains 12 residues. CDR1 and CDR2 from the germline V gene are MDHEN and SYDVKM. Trimming pared 6 bases from V and 4 bases from J, leaving 9 bases between. CDR3: CASSFLTETQYF. In DNA, the CDR3 is TGTGCCAGCAGCTTTTTGACAGAGACCCAGTACTTC.

The CDR3 here is CASSKRTGYEQYF. CDR3 DNA sequence: TGTGCCAGCAGCAAGCGGACAGGCTACGAGCAGTACTTC. This chain uses TRBV7-6 with TRBJ2-7; 7 nucleotides align to TRBD1. The CDR3 covers 13 residues. The J segment lost 3 bases and the V segment lost 5 bases, leaving 4 bases of the junction unmatched. Per germline, CDR1 SGHVS and CDR2 FNYEAQ.

This chain connects TRBV9 to TRBJ2-6; TRBD1 aligns across 7 bases. Germline loops: CDR1 SGDLS, CDR2 YYNGEE. The CDR3 sequence is 17 residues long. V lost 4 bases and J lost 0; bases outside the gene matches: 7. CDR3 nucleotide sequence: TGTGCCAGCAGCATACACAGGGGATCCTCTGGGGCCAACGTCCTGACTTTC. Translation gives CASSIHRGSSGANVLTF.

This chain connects TRBV5-6 to TRBJ2-7, with D unresolved. The CDR3 is 14 amino acids. Trimming left V 0 bases short and J 2 bases short, with 9 bases between. From germline, CDR1 is SGHDT and CDR2 YYEEEE. The CDR3 DNA sequence: TGTGCCAGCAGCTTGGGTCAGAGACCCTACGAGCAGTACTTC. As protein: CASSLGQRPYEQYF.

For this clone: Other DNA sequences in this sample translate to the same CDR3. The V and J genes are TRBV27 and TRBJ2-2; D is undetermined. V was shortened by 3 bases and J by 0 bases, with 2 bases between the two germline ends. Looked up from germline, CDR1 is MNHEY and CDR2 is SMNVEV (reference sequence). The CDR3 runs 13 residues. CDR3 in amino acids: CASSFANTGELFF. CDR3 DNA: TGTGCCAGCAGTTTTGCGAACACCGGGGAGCTGTTTTTT.